These T cell receptor beta chains were read from a single sample in a study of PD-L1 blockade in urothelial cancer. Produced via immunoSEQ multiplex PCR; TCRdb's table is partial and in-frame only. The sample contains approximately 67,000 clones, around 88% of which appear only once. This sample comprised PBMCs, obtained around atezolizumab (anti-PD-L1) treatment. The receptors here all came from a man aged 55 to 70 with urothelial cancer. The CDR3 runs from the conserved cysteine through the conserved F or W. D genes are given only for firm matches. Size values are once, few and many counts, or a class for expanded clones, and some rows have none.

v_call,j_call,d_call,clone_size,cdr3_aa,cdr3_nt
TRBV27,TRBJ2-2,TRBD2,.,CASSLVALAGGGELFF,TGTGCCAGCAGTTTAGTTGCCCTAGCGGGGGGCGGGGAGCTGTTTTTT
TRBV6-1,TRBJ1-4,.,.,CASSKQETNEKLFF,TGTGCCAGCAGCAAACAGGAGACTAATGAAAAACTGTTTTTT
TRBV11-3,TRBJ1-2,TRBD1,.,CASSRQGANYGYTF,TGTGCCAGCAGCCGACAGGGGGCCAACTATGGCTACACCTTC
TRBV13,TRBJ2-2,.,few,CASSLQGTGELFF,TGTGCCAGCAGCTTGCAGGGTACCGGGGAGCTGTTTTTT
TRBV10-1,TRBJ2-3,TRBD1,.,CASSEFPRFGQGPDTQYF,TGCGCCAGCAGTGAGTTTCCCCGTTTTGGACAGGGGCCAGATACGCAGTATTTT
TRBV28,TRBJ1-4,.,.,CASSSRGASNEKLFF,TGTGCCAGCAGTTCTCGGGGGGCCAGTAATGAAAAACTGTTTTTT
TRBV29-1,TRBJ2-7,.,.,CSDLRRDGVSAYEQYF,TGCAGCGACCTAAGGCGGGACGGGGTGAGCGCCTACGAGCAGTACTTC
TRBV5-1,TRBJ2-7,TRBD1,.,CASPGTGIGEQYF,TGCGCCAGTCCCGGGACAGGGATAGGCGAGCAGTACTTC
TRBV30,TRBJ1-2,.,.,CAWSVRRSYYGYTF,TGTGCCTGGAGTGTACGTAGGAGTTACTATGGCTACACCTTC
TRBV7-9,TRBJ2-7,TRBD1,.,CASSSDREGLSRQYF,TGTGCCAGCAGCTCGGACAGGGAAGGTTTGTCCCGTCAGTACTTC
TRBV27,TRBJ2-7,TRBD2,.,CASSLGTSGTYEQYF,TGTGCCAGCAGTCTCGGGACTAGCGGAACCTACGAGCAGTACTTC
TRBV11-3,TRBJ1-4,TRBD1,.,CASSSQGGYEKLFF,TGTGCCAGCAGCTCGCAGGGGGGCTATGAAAAACTGTTTTTT
TRBV7-9,TRBJ2-7,.,once,CASSLDRARNDEQYF,TGTGCCAGCAGCTTAGACAGGGCCCGCAATGACGAGCAGTACTTC
TRBV19,TRBJ2-3,TRBD1,.,CASSMTGGSTDTQYF,TGTGCCAGTAGTATGACAGGGGGGAGCACAGATACGCAGTATTTT
TRBV19,TRBJ2-5,TRBD1,.,CASRDRGETQYF,TGTGCCAGTAGAGACAGGGGCGAGACCCAGTACTTC
TRBV7-3,TRBJ2-3,TRBD1,.,CASSPQGGQGAADTQYF,TGTGCCAGCAGCCCCCAAGGCGGACAGGGGGCCGCAGATACGCAGTATTTT